The sample holds many counts of the clone carrying this T cell receptor beta chain. Its specificity is unknown. This specimen belongs to a study of early T cells in non-severe SARS-CoV-2 infection. Study-wide background: Sequencing targeted bulk RNA from unsorted whole blood, leaving chains unpaired.

Each CDR3 protein is one row after TCRdb ran MiXCR on the 5' RACE reads. The sample holds 70,000 to 75,000 distinct CDR3 sequences, 10% to 15% seen once. General study points: Sequences matched to VDJdb favored anti-spike CD8 responses, while private and CD4 specificities were missed.

The length of the CDR3 is 15 residues. Germline CDR1 reads SGHRS; CDR2 reads YFSETQ. V was cut by 2 bases and J by 8 bases, with 16 bases left in between. The sample was whole blood. The receptor comes from an adult who was a healthcare worker with PCR-confirmed SARS-CoV-2 infection or an uninfected control (not recorded which). This rearrangement joins TRBV5-1 to TRBJ1-4; D is possibly TRBD1 (6 bases). CDR3 bases: TGCGCCAGCAGCTTAACCGGACAGCTTACGGAAAAACTGTTTTTT. This encodes CASSLTGQLTEKLFF.